The clone carrying this T cell receptor (beta chain) was seen many times. Antigen unknown. The authors built TCR beta libraries using iRepertoire HTBI primers and Arm-PCR of CDR3 regions. MiXCR, applied by TCRdb to the multiplex PCR reads, yields one record per CDR3 protein. The sample holds approximately 470,000 distinct CDR3 sequences, around 15% seen once. The data belong to a study of regulatory T cells in long-lasting Graves disease. Whole-study context: Newly diagnosed Graves' patients had taken antithyroid drugs under 3 months. Study results and limitations: Rather than thyroid tissue, only peripheral blood underwent study.

The sample's time point: newly diagnosed GD, antithyroid drugs for less than 3 months. Making the TCR library involved RNA that had been extracted from PBMCs. The germline V gene has CDR1 DFQATT and CDR2 SNEGSKA (reference sequence). Germline trimming cut 5 bases from V and 0 bases from J; bases unmatched to any gene: 6. The CDR3 consists of 15 residues. The sample was also reused in another study, on T cells in Graves' hyperthyroidism and ophthalmopathy. That report adds: On the basis of clinical symptoms, serum thyroxine and TRAb, thyroid ultrasound and orbital computed tomography, diagnoses were made.

The clonotype comes from a man aged 35-49 years with Graves disease. The sample was peripheral blood mononuclear cells (PBMCs), taken at new diagnosis, from a patient treated with antithyroid drugs. The rearrangement joins TRBV20-1 to TRBJ2-1, with TRBD2 matching over 8 bases. The CDR3 DNA sequence: TGCAGTGCTGATGGACTAGCTATCTCCTACAATGAGCAGTTCTTC. It codes for CSADGLAISYNEQFF.